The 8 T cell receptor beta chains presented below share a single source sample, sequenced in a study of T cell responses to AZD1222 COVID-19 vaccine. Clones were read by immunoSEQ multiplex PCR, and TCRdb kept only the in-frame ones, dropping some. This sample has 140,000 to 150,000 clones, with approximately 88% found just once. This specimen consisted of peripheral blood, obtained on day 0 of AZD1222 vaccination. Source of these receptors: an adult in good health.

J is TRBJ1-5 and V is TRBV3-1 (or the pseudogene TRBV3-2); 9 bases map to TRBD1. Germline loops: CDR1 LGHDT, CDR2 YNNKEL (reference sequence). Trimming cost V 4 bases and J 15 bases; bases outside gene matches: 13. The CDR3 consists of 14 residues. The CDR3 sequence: CASSRTNDRGGLHF. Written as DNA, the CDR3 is TGTGCCAGCAGCCGAACTAACGACAGGGGGGGATTGCATTTT.

The CDR3 protein is CASSLSIPVNGYTF. The DNA for the CDR3 is TGTGCCAGCAGTTTATCGATACCCGTTAATGGCTACACCTTC. This sequence joins TRBV27 and TRBJ1-2; no firm D call. V lost 0 bases and J lost 6, with 11 bases in between. Looked up from germline, CDR1 is MNHEY and CDR2 is SMNVEV (reference sequence). The CDR3 has 14 amino acids.

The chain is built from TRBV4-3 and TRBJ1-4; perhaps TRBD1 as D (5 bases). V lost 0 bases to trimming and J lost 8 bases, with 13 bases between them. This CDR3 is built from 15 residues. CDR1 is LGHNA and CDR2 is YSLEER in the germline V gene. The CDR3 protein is CASSQDGTWAEKLFF. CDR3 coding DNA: TGCGCCAGCAGCCAAGATGGGACTTGGGCAGAAAAACTGTTTTTT.

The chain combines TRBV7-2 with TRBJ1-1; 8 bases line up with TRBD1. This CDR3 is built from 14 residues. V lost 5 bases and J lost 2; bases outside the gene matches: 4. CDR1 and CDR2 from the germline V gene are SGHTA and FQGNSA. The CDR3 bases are TGTGCCAGCAGCCAGACAGGGGTAAACACTGAAGCTTTCTTT. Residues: CASSQTGVNTEAFF.

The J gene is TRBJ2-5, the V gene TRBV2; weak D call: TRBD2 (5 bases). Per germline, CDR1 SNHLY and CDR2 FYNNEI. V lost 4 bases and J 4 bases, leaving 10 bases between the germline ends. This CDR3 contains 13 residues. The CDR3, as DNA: TGTGCCAGCAGTGGTCATGAGGGAGAGACCCAGTACTTC. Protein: CASSGHEGETQYF.

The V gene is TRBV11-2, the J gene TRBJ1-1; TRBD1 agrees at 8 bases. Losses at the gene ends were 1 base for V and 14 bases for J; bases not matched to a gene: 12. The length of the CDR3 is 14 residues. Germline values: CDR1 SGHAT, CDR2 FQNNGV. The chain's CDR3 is CASSLGSGGLNTFF. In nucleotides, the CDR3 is TGTGCCAGCAGCTTAGGCTCAGGGGGCCTGAATACGTTCTTT.

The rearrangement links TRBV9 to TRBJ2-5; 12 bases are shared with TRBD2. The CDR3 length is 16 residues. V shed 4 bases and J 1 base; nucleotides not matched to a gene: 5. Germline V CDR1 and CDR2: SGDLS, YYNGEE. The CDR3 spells CASSPGLAGTQETQYF. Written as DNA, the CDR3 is TGTGCCAGCAGCCCCGGACTAGCGGGGACCCAAGAGACCCAGTACTTC.

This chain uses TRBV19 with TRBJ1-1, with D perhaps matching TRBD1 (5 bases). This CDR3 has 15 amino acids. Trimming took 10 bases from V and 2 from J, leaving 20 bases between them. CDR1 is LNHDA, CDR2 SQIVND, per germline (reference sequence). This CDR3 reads CATRKGRQGNTEAFF. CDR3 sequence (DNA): TGTGCCACCCGGAAAGGGAGGCAGGGTAACACTGAAGCTTTCTTT.